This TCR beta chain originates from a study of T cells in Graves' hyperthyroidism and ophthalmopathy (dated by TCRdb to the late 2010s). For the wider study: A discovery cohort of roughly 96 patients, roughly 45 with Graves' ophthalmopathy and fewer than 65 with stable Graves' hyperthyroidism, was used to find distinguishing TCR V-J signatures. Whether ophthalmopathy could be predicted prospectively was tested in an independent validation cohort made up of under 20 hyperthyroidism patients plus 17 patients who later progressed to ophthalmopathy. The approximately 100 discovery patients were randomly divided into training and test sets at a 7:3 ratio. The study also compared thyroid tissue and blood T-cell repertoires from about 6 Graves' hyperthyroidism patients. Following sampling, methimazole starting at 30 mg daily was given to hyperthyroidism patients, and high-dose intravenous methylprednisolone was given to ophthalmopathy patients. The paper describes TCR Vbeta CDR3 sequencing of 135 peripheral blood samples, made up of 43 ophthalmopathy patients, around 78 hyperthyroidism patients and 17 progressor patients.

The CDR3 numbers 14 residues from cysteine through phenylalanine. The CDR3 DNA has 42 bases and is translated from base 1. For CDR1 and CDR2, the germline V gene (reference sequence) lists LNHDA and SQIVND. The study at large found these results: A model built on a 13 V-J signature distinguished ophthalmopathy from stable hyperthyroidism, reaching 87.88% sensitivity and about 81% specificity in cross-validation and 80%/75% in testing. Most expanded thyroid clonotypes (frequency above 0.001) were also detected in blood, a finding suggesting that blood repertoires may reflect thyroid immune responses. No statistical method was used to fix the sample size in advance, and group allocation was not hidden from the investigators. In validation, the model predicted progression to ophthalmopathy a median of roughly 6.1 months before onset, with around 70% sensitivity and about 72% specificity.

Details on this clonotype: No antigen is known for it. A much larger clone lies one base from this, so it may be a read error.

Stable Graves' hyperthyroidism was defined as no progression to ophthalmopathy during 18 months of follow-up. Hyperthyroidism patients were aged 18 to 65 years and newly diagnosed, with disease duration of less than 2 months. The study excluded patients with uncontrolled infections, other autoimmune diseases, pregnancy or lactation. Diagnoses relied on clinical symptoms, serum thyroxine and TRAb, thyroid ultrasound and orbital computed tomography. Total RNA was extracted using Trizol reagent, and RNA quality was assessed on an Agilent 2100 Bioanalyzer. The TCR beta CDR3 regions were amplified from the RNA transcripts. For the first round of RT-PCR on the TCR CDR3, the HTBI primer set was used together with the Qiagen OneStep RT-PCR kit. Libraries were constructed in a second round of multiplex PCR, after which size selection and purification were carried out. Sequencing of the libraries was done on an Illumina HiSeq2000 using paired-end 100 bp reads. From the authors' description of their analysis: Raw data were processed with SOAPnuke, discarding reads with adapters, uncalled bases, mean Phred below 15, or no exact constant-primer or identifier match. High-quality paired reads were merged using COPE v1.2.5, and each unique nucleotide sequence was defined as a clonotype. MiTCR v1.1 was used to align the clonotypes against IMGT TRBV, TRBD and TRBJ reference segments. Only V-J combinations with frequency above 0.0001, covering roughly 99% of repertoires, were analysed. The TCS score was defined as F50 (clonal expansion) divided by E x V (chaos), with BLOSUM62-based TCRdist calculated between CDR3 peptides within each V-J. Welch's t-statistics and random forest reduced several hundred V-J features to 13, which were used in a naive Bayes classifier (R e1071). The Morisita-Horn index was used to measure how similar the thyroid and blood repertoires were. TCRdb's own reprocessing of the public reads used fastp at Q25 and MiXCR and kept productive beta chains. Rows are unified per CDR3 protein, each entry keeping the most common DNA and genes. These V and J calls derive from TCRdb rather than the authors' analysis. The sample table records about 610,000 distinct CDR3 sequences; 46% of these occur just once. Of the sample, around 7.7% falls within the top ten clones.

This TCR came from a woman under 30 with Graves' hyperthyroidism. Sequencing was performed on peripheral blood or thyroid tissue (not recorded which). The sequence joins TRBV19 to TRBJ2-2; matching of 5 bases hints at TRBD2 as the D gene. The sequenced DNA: TGTGCCAGTAGTATATCGGGAAACACCGGGGAGCTGCTTTTT. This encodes CASSISGNTGELLF.